This is a list of T cell receptor beta chains from one sample in a study of CD8 T cells in Susac syndrome. In TCRdb, the immunoSEQ multiplex PCR reads were re-called with MiXCR into one record per CDR3 protein. The top ten clones hold approximately 0.09% of a sample with around 180,000 distinct CDR3 sequences, more than 90% of them seen once. The sequenced material came from CD4+ T cells from PBMCs. These receptors all stem from a human donor with multiple sclerosis. The CDR3 runs from the conserved cysteine through the conserved F or W. The D gene is left open where the match is weak. Clone size is stated in some rows and not others, as once, few, many or a class when expanded.

CDR3nt	CDR3aa	v_gene	abundance	len	d_gene	j_gene
TGCAGCGTTGGGGGACAGTTCTCCTACGAGCAGTACTTC	CSVGGQFSYEQYF	TRBV29-1	NA	13	TRBD1	TRBJ2-7
TGCGCCAGCAGCGGCCGCCTATCGGCGGCGAATGAGCAGTTCTTC	CASSGRLSAANEQFF	TRBV5-1	NA	15	NA	TRBJ2-1
TGCAGTGCCCAGGGTAGCTCCTACAATGAGCAGTTCTTC	CSAQGSSYNEQFF	TRBV20-1	NA	13	NA	TRBJ2-1
TGTGCCACCAGCTTGAGAGCCAAAAACATTCAGTACTTC	CATSLRAKNIQYF	TRBV15	NA	13	NA	TRBJ2-4
TGTGCCAGCAGCGTAGGGGACAGGAACACTGAAGCTTTCTTT	CASSVGDRNTEAFF	TRBV9	NA	14	TRBD1	TRBJ1-1
TGTGCCAGCAAGCGGTCTGGGGCCAACGTCCTGACTTTC	CASKRSGANVLTF	TRBV13	NA	13	NA	TRBJ2-6
TGTGCCAGCAGCTCCCCGTTGCGAGGAACCTACGAGCAGTACTTC	CASSSPLRGTYEQYF	TRBV21-1	NA	15	NA	TRBJ2-7
TGCAGCGTCAGGACTAGCGGCCCCACAGATACGCAGTATTTT	CSVRTSGPTDTQYF	TRBV29-1	NA	14	TRBD2	TRBJ2-3
TGTGCCAGCAGCCAAGGAGGACGGTCGAACACTGAAGCTTTCTTT	CASSQGGRSNTEAFF	TRBV3-1	NA	15	NA	TRBJ1-1
TGTGCCAGCAGCTTGACGGGCCGGGGAGGGACTGAAGCTTTCTTT	CASSLTGRGGTEAFF	TRBV7-9	NA	15	NA	TRBJ1-1
TGTGCCAGCGGGGGGATCGACACCGGGGAGCTGTTTTTT	CASGGIDTGELFF	TRBV12-3/TRBV12-4	NA	13	NA	TRBJ2-2
TGTGCCAGCAGCTACCCGGACAGGGGAGACACCATATATTTT	CASSYPDRGDTIYF	TRBV5-4	NA	14	TRBD1	TRBJ1-3
TGTGCCAGCAGCCTCCCCAGAGGCAGGAGAGGGCACGAGCAGTACTTC	CASSLPRGRRGHEQYF	TRBV14	few	16	NA	TRBJ2-7
TGTGCCAGCAGTTACGCAGGGAGGGGACATCAGCCCCAGCATTTT	CASSYAGRGHQPQHF	TRBV6-2/TRBV6-3	NA	15	NA	TRBJ1-5
TGTGCCTGGAGTGCAGGAACTAACTATGGCTACACCTTC	CAWSAGTNYGYTF	TRBV30	NA	13	NA	TRBJ1-2
TGCAGCGTTGTGCGTACTGAAGCTTTCTTT	CSVVRTEAFF	TRBV29-1	NA	10	NA	TRBJ1-1
TGTGCCAGCAGCTCATACGACAGGGACCACACTGAAGCTTTCTTT	CASSSYDRDHTEAFF	TRBV7-9	NA	15	TRBD1	TRBJ1-1
TGTGCCAGCTCACCAACGCCCGCCTCTGGGGCCAACGTCCTGACTTTC	CASSPTPASGANVLTF	TRBV18	NA	16	NA	TRBJ2-6
TGTGCCAGCAGCCCCGGGGACAGGGTCGACGAGCAGTACTTC	CASSPGDRVDEQYF	TRBV3-1	NA	14	TRBD1	TRBJ2-7
TGTGCCACCAGCAGAGGTGACAGGGTTGAGAGTTCCGGCTACACCTTC	CATSRGDRVESSGYTF	TRBV15	once	16	TRBD1	TRBJ1-2
TGTGCCAGCTCACCAGTAGCAGGGGGCTGGGAGACCCAGTACTTC	CASSPVAGGWETQYF	TRBV18	once	15	TRBD1	TRBJ2-5
TGTGCCAGCAGTTTGGGGGCGGGGACTACCTACGAGCAGTACTTC	CASSLGAGTTYEQYF	TRBV27	NA	15	NA	TRBJ2-7
TGTGCCAGCAGCCATGTCGTGCCGGGGAACCAAGAGACCCAGTACTTC	CASSHVVPGNQETQYF	TRBV3-1	once	16	NA	TRBJ2-5
TGTGCCAGCAGCCCTGACAGGGGGCCCTGGCAGTTCTTC	CASSPDRGPWQFF	TRBV7-2	NA	13	TRBD1	TRBJ2-1
TGCAGTGGGAAGGGAGGATTTTGGAAAGAGACCCAGTACTTC	CSGKGGFWKETQYF	TRBV20-1	NA	14	NA	TRBJ2-5
TGCGCCAGCAGCTACGGACAGGGGGTGATCTACGAGCAGTACTTC	CASSYGQGVIYEQYF	TRBV5-1	once	15	TRBD1	TRBJ2-7
TGTGCCAGCAGTGAGGACAGCACAGATACGCAGTATTTT	CASSEDSTDTQYF	TRBV27	NA	13	NA	TRBJ2-3
TGCAGCGCTACCGGGGTTTCCTATGGCTACACCTTC	CSATGVSYGYTF	TRBV29-1	NA	12	NA	TRBJ1-2
TGTGCCAGCAGTCTCAACCCGGGACAGGGGGCGCCAATATGGTATGGCTACACCTTC	CASSLNPGQGAPIWYGYTF	TRBV28	NA	19	TRBD1	TRBJ1-2
TGTGCCACCAGCAGAGCAGGGTCTAATGAAAAACTGTTTTTT	CATSRAGSNEKLFF	TRBV15	once	14	NA	TRBJ1-4
TGTGCCAGCAGTTTACGTAGGGATCTCAATGAGCAGTTCTTC	CASSLRRDLNEQFF	TRBV27	NA	14	NA	TRBJ2-1
TGCGCCAGCAGCCTCGGGGTCATGAACACTGAAGCTTTCTTT	CASSLGVMNTEAFF	TRBV5-1	NA	14	NA	TRBJ1-1
TGTGCCAGCAGCCCCCGGTTGGGGACGGCCGCTTTCTTT	CASSPRLGTAAFF	TRBV9	NA	13	NA	TRBJ1-1
TGCAGTGCTAGAGACCGGGGAACTAGCACAGATACGCAGTATTTT	CSARDRGTSTDTQYF	TRBV20-1	NA	15	NA	TRBJ2-3
TGCGCCAGCAGCTCCTCTCCGGGACAGGGATTCTACGAGCAGTACTTC	CASSSSPGQGFYEQYF	TRBV4-1	NA	16	TRBD1	TRBJ2-7
TGTGCCAGCAGTTTCAGGGGCGGGGATACGCAGTATTTT	CASSFRGGDTQYF	TRBV12-3/TRBV12-4	NA	13	NA	TRBJ2-3
TGTGCCAGCTCACCACCCGGTCCAGGAACCTACGAGCAGTACTTC	CASSPPGPGTYEQYF	TRBV18	NA	15	NA	TRBJ2-7
TGCAGTGCTAGTTTAAATGAGCAGTTCTTC	CSASLNEQFF	TRBV20-1	NA	10	NA	TRBJ2-1
TGTGCCAGCAGCACCCGACCGACCGTGGGCTCCTACGAGCAGTACTTC	CASSTRPTVGSYEQYF	TRBV9	once	16	NA	TRBJ2-7
TGTGCCAGCAGTGAAGGGGACATTCCCTTCGGTTCACCCCTCCACTTT	CASSEGDIPFGSPLHF	TRBV25-1	NA	16	NA	TRBJ1-6
TGTGCCAGCACCCTCGAGACAGGGGGTTATTCACCCCTCCACTTT	CASTLETGGYSPLHF	TRBV28	NA	15	TRBD1	TRBJ1-6
TGTGCCACCAGCAGAGAGCGGCGGTTCTACGAGCAGTACTTC	CATSRERRFYEQYF	TRBV15	NA	14	NA	TRBJ2-7
TGTGCCAGCAGCCAAGCACCTAGCGGGGTCGATGAGCAGTTCTTC	CASSQAPSGVDEQFF	TRBV3-1	NA	15	TRBD2	TRBJ2-1
TGCGCCAGCAGCCAAGGGCCAGGGCGGACAGATACGCAGTATTTT	CASSQGPGRTDTQYF	TRBV4-3	NA	15	NA	TRBJ2-3